This T cell receptor (beta chain) was obtained from a study of blood T cell repertoires in COVID-19. Study details: T cells, B-cell-depleted T cells, or PBMCs supplied cDNA or gDNA.

Unmatched junction bases numbered 10, after V lost 6 bases and J lost 9 bases. This CDR3 is 14 amino acids long. Germline CDR1 is MNHEY and CDR2 is SVGAGI. Original processing methods: Reference gene primer amplification gave estimated nucleated cell counts. Sequencing was performed with immunoSEQ multiplex PCR; in TCRdb, only in-frame clones are kept and a portion is missing. V and J calls plus clone size are reproduced from that table; the DNA served to infer D and trimming. The table has more than 200,000 clones, roughly nine tenths seen once; the top ten hold around 3.3%. This clonotype was sampled from a man between 18 and 35 years old with active or convalescent COVID-19. This chain links TRBV6-5 with TRBJ1-2, with TRBD1 identical over 10 bases. Sequenced sample: peripheral blood. The CDR3 DNA is TGTGCCAGCAGGAGGGACAGGGGATCGATTAGCTACACCTTC. Protein: CASRRDRGSISYTF.